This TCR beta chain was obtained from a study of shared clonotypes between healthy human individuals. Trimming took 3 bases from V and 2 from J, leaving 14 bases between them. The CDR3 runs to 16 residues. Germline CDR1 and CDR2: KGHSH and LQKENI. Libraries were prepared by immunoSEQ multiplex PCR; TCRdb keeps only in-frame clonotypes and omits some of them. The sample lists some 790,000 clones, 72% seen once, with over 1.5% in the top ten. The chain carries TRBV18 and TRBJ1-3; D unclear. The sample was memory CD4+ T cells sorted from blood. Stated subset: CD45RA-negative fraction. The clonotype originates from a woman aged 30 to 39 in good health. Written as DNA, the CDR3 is TGTGCCAGCTCACCTAAGGAGGGTACGACTGGAAACACCATATATTTT. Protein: CASSPKEGTTGNTIYF.